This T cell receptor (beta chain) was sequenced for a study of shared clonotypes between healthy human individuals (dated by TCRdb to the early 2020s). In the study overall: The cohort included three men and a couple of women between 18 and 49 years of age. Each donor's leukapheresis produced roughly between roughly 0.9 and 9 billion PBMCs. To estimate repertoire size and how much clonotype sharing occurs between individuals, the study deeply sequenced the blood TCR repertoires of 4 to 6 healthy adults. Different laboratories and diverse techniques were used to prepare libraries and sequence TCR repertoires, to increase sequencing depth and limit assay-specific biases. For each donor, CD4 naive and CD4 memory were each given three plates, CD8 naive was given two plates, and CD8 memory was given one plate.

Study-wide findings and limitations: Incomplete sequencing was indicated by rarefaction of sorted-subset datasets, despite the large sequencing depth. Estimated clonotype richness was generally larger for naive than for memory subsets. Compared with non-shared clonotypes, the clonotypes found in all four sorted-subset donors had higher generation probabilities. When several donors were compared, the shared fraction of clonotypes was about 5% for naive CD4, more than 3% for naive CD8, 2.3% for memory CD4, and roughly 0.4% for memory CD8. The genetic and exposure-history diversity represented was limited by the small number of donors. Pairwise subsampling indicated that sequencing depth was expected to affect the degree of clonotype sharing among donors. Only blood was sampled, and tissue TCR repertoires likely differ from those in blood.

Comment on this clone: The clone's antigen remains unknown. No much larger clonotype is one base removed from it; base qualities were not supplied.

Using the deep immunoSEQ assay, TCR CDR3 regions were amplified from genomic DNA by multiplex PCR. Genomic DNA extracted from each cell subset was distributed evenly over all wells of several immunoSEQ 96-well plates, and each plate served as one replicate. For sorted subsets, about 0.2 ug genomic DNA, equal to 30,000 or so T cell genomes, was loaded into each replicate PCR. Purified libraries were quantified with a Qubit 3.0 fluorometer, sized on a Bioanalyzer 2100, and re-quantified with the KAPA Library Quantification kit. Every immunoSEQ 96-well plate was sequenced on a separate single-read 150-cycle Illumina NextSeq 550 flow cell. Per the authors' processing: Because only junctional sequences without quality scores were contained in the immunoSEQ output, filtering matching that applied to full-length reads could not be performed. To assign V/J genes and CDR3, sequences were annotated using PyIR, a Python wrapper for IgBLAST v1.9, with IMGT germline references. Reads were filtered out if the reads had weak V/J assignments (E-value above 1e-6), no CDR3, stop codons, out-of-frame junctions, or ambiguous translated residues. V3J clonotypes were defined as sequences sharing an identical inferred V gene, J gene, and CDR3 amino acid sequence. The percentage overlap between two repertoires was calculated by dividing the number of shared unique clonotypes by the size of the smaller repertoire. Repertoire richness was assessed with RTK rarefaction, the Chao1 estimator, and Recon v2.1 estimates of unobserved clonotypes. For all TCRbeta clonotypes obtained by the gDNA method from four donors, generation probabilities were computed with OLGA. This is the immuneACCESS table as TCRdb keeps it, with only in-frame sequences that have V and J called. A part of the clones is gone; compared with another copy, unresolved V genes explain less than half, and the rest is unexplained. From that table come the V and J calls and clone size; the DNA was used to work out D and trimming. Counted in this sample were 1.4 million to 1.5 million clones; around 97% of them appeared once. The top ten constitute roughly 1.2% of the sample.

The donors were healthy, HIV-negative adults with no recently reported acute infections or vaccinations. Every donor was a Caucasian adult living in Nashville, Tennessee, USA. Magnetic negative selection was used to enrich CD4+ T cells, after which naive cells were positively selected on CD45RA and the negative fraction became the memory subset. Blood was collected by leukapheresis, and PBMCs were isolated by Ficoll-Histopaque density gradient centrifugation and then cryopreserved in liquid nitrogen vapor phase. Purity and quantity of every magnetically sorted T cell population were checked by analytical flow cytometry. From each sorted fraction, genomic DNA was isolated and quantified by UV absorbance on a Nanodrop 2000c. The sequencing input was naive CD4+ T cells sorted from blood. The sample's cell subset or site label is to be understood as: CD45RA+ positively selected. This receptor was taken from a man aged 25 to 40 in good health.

The base sequence is TGCGCCAGCAGCTCTGATACGCGCCTCTCCTACAATGAGCAGTTCTTC. Its product reads: CASSSDTRLSYNEQFF. The V and J segments used are TRBV5-1 and TRBJ2-1; the D gene is unclear. The germline V gene provides CDR1 SGHRS and CDR2 YFSETQ. V drops 3 bases and J drops 0 bases, leaving 13 bases in between. Reading from cysteine to phenylalanine, the CDR3 counts 16 amino acids. Just CDR3 DNA is preserved here, 48 bases in frame from base 1.